This T cell receptor beta chain was recovered during a study of graft-versus-host responses after intestinal transplantation. Study as a whole: Multivisceral, liver-intestinal, or isolated intestinal transplants were received by the recipients. Study results and caveats: Recipient marrow held GvH clones, some first seen in ileum or blood.

The CDR3 consists of 18 residues. CDR1 PRHDT and CDR2 FYEKMQ come from the germline V gene (reference sequence). The germline V and J ends were trimmed by 0 bases and 3 bases, with 17 bases remaining between them. A remark on this clone: Its target is not known.

Only in-frame clones appear in the TCRdb table, and some are missing; sequencing was by immunoSEQ multiplex PCR. The repertoire holds over 75,000 clones, with about 90% as singletons. The V and J genes are TRBV13 and TRBJ1-4; D unresolved. The receptor was derived from a human donor who was the organ donor for an intestinal transplant. Specimen: unstimulated CD8+ T cells sorted from spleen or lymph node cells, collected before transplant. Here the CDR3 reads CASSLGGNFLAPNEKLFF. DNA for the CDR3: TGTGCCAGCAGCTTAGGCGGGAACTTCCTCGCTCCTAATGAAAAACTGTTTTTT.